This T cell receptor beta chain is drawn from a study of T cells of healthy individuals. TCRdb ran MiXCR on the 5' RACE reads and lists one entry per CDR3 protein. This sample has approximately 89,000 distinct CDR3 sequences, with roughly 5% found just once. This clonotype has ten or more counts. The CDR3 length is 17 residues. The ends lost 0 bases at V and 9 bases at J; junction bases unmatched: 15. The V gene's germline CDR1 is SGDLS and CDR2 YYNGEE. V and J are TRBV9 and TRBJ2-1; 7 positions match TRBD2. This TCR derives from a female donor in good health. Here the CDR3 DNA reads TGTGCCAGCAGCGTAGCTGGAGCGGGATTGGAGTCGGGTGAGCAGTTCTTC. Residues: CASSVAGAGLESGEQFF.